Listed below are T cell receptor beta chains from one sample, sequenced in a study of blood T cell repertoires in COVID-19. Generated by immunoSEQ multiplex PCR, the TCRdb table keeps only in-frame clones and is missing some. The sample has under 45,000 clones, around 80% seen once. Sequencing was carried out using peripheral blood. The origin of the receptors is a man older than 75 with acute or convalescent COVID-19. The CDR3 runs from the conserved cysteine through the conserved F or W. A D gene is named only where the DNA matches it firmly. Clone size, where shown, is once, few, many, or a class for clones that have expanded.

D	V	J	size	DNA	CDR3
TRBD1	TRBV5-4	TRBJ1-2	-	TGTGCCAGCAGCGATCCCCGGACAGGGGACACCTATGGCTACACCTTC	CASSDPRTGDTYGYTF
TRBD1	TRBV4-2	TRBJ2-2	few	TGTGCCAGCAGCCAACTCGACAGGGGGCGAGGCGGGGAGCTGTTTTTT	CASSQLDRGRGGELFF
TRBD2	TRBV2	TRBJ2-1	once	TGTGCCAGCAGGAAAGAGTCTAGCGGGGGGGCTTATGAGCAGTTCTTC	CASRKESSGGAYEQFF
-	TRBV27	TRBJ1-4	few	TGTGCCAGCAGTTTATCCCCGTCAGATCCTAATGAAAAACTGTTTTTT	CASSLSPSDPNEKLFF
TRBD1	TRBV9	TRBJ1-6	once	TGTGCCAGCAGCCCCGGGACAGGGGGAAATTCACCCCTCCACTTT	CASSPGTGGNSPLHF
-	TRBV6-5	TRBJ1-2	once	TGTGCCAGCAGTTACTCCCGAGCTCCCTATGGCTACACCTTC	CASSYSRAPYGYTF
TRBD1	TRBV10-3	TRBJ2-7	-	TGTGCCATCAGTGGGTCCGGGACAGGGAGCACCTACGAGCAGTACTTC	CAISGSGTGSTYEQYF
-	TRBV6-5	TRBJ1-5	-	TGTGCCAGCAGTTACTTACCCGGGGGACGCAATCAGCCCCAGCATTTT	CASSYLPGGRNQPQHF
TRBD1	TRBV30	TRBJ2-5	-	TGTGCCTGGAGTGGTTGGACAGGGGTTGGGACCCAGTACTTC	CAWSGWTGVGTQYF
TRBD1	TRBV27	TRBJ1-5	-	TGTGCCAGCAGGGGTACAGGGGGCAATCAGCCCCAGCATTTT	CASRGTGGNQPQHF
-	TRBV6-2/TRBV6-3	TRBJ2-7	-	TGTGCCAGCAGTTACTCGAGCCAGGGGCGTCTCGAGCAGTACTTC	CASSYSSQGRLEQYF
-	TRBV30	TRBJ1-5	-	TGTGCCTGGAGTGTTAAGGGGCGGTGGAATCAGCCCCAGCATTTT	CAWSVKGRWNQPQHF
TRBD2	TRBV11-2	TRBJ2-5	-	TGTGCCAGCAGCTTGGGACTAGCGGAGACCCAGTACTTC	CASSLGLAETQYF
-	TRBV4-3	TRBJ1-4	-	TGCGCCAGCAGCCAAGATTCAGGAGGACTGTTTTTT	CASSQDSGGLFF
-	TRBV30	TRBJ1-6	once	TGTGCCTGGAGTGTAGATAACGGGACACCCCTCCACTTT	CAWSVDNGTPLHF
TRBD1	TRBV7-8	TRBJ1-1	-	TGTGCCAGCAGCGCAGGCGGACAGGCGAACACTGAAGCTTTCTTT	CASSAGGQANTEAFF
TRBD2	TRBV30	TRBJ2-7	-	TGTGCCTGGAGTGTCGGCGGGGGGACCTCCTACGAGCAGTACTTC	CAWSVGGGTSYEQYF
TRBD2	TRBV9	TRBJ2-1	-	TGTGCCAGCAGCGGCTATAGCGGGACCTCCTACAATGAGCAGTTCTTC	CASSGYSGTSYNEQFF
TRBD2	TRBV6-5	TRBJ2-7	once	TGTGCCAGCAGTTACTCGGGAGGGCCCCGAGAGCAGTACTTC	CASSYSGGPREQYF
-	TRBV18	TRBJ1-4	few	TGTGCCAGCTCACTAAGCGGGGAGAAAACTGAAAAACTGTTTTTT	CASSLSGEKTEKLFF
TRBD1	TRBV12-3/TRBV12-4	TRBJ2-1	-	TGTGCCAGCAGACAACCCCCGGGACAGGAATTCTTC	CASRQPPGQEFF
TRBD2	TRBV5-6	TRBJ2-7	-	TGTGCCAGCAGCTTGGATGGACTAGCGGTGGGAGAGCAGTACTTC	CASSLDGLAVGEQYF
TRBD1	TRBV5-6	TRBJ2-1	-	TGTGCCAGCAGCAGGAGAATGGGACAGGGGAAGCAGTTCTTC	CASSRRMGQGKQFF
TRBD1	TRBV27	TRBJ1-2	-	TGTGCCAGCAGTCTGGGACAGGGAATAGATGGCTACACCTTC	CASSLGQGIDGYTF
-	TRBV7-9	TRBJ2-3	-	TGTGCCAGCAGCTTAGCGGCAGCGATCACAGATACGCAGTATTTT	CASSLAAAITDTQYF
-	TRBV18	TRBJ2-3	-	TGTGCCAGCTCACCAACGGTGGGGCTCAGCACAGATACGCAGTATTTT	CASSPTVGLSTDTQYF
-	TRBV5-1	TRBJ1-1	-	TGCGCCAGCAGCTTGGCCCCAGGGATGAACACTGAAGCTTTCTTT	CASSLAPGMNTEAFF
-	TRBV10-1	TRBJ2-7	once	TGCGCCAGCAGTGAGTATCAGCGTTCCCGCTACGAGCAGTACTTC	CASSEYQRSRYEQYF
-	TRBV6-2/TRBV6-3	TRBJ1-2	-	TGTGCCAGCAGTTGGCCGGGACACAATAACTATGGCTACACCTTC	CASSWPGHNNYGYTF
-	TRBV4-2	TRBJ1-5	few	TGTGCCAGCAGCCAAGAAGTAGCTACTCCGGCCCAGCATTTT	CASSQEVATPAQHF
-	TRBV2	TRBJ1-4	-	TGTGCCAGCAGTGAAGGGACAGCTGCAACTAATGAAAAACTGTTTTTT	CASSEGTAATNEKLFF
-	TRBV5-4	TRBJ1-6	-	TGTGCCAGCAGCTTGGACGGGACAAACGCCAGACCCCTCCACTTT	CASSLDGTNARPLHF
-	TRBV28	TRBJ1-3	-	TGTGCCAGCAGTTTATTAACTGGAAACACCATATATTTT	CASSLLTGNTIYF
TRBD2	TRBV5-5	TRBJ2-5	-	TGTGCCAGCAGCTTGCAAACTAGCGGGGCGCTCGCCCAGTACTTC	CASSLQTSGALAQYF
TRBD1	TRBV10-3	TRBJ2-3	few	TGTGCCATCAGTGAAACAAACAGGGGACCTAGCACAGATACGCAGTATTTT	CAISETNRGPSTDTQYF
-	TRBV30	TRBJ1-1	once	TGTGCCTGGAGTGTGTCCAGGGCGAGGAACACTGAAGCTTTCTTT	CAWSVSRARNTEAFF
-	TRBV3-1/TRBV3-2	TRBJ2-5	-	TGTGCCAGCACAGACTTGTCACAAGAGACCCAGTACTTC	CASTDLSQETQYF
-	TRBV29-1	TRBJ2-5	few	TGCAGCGTTGCCGAGGCGGAGACCCAGTACTTC	CSVAEAETQYF
TRBD2	TRBV18	TRBJ2-3	-	TGTGCCAGCTCGCCAGGGACTAGCGGACCATCCTGGGGGTATTTT	CASSPGTSGPSWGYF
-	TRBV7-9	TRBJ2-1	-	TGTGCCAGCAGCTCGGGATCAAAAGAGTTCTTC	CASSSGSKEFF
TRBD1	TRBV6-5	TRBJ1-4	-	TGTGCCAGCAGGCGACCGGGACAGGGGTATGAAAAACTGTTTTTT	CASRRPGQGYEKLFF
TRBD2	TRBV14	TRBJ2-3	-	TGTGCCAGCAGCCAGGCTAGCGGGAGGGCCGGCACAGATACGCAGTATTTT	CASSQASGRAGTDTQYF
-	TRBV9	TRBJ2-1	-	TGTGCCAGCAGCGAGACCCGACTAGGCGGTGAGCAGTTCTTC	CASSETRLGGEQFF
TRBD2	TRBV18	TRBJ2-1	once	TGTGCCAGCTCACCACAAACTAGCGGGTCCTACAATGAGCAGTTCTTC	CASSPQTSGSYNEQFF